This T cell receptor (beta chain) was obtained from a study of T-cell memory formation after mild COVID-19. At the level of the study: TCR clustering was largely donor specific.

5'RACE with constant-segment primers built TCRalpha and TCRbeta cDNA libraries with UMIs. One entry per CDR3 protein results from TCRdb running MiXCR on the 5' RACE reads. The sample shows about 340,000 distinct CDR3 sequences, around 13% of them seen only once. Trimming took off 1 base at V and 6 bases at J, with 3 bases between the two ends. The CDR3 is made up of 10 amino acids. Per the germline V gene, CDR1 is DFQATT and CDR2 is SNEGSKA (reference sequence). Study outcomes and limitations: Researchers report contracting CD4+ clones mostly in CM and EM, with CD8+ clones in EMRA.

With regard to this clonotype: Antigen specificity is unknown.

This sequence joins TRBV20-1 and TRBJ1-2; D remains unclear. What was sequenced was PBMCs or a T cell subset sorted from them (not recorded which). This TCR was sampled from a young man who had mild COVID-19 (a few samples of this study predate the infection). Cell type and time point are not known. CDR3 bases: TGCAGTGCTAGAGCTAATGGCTACACCTTC. Protein product: CSARANGYTF.